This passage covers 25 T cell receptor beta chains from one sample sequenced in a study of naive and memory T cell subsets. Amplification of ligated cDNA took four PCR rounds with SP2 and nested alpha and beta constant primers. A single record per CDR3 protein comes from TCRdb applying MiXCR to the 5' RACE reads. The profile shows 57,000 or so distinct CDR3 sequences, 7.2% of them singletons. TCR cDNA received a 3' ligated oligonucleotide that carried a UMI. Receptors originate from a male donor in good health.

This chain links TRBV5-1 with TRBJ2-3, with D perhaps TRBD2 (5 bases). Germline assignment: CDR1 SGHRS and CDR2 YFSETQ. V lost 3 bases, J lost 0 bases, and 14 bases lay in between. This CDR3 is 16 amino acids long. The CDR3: CASSSGGFTSTDTQYF. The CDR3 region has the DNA TGCGCCAGCAGCTCCGGAGGTTTCACTAGCACAGATACGCAGTATTTT.

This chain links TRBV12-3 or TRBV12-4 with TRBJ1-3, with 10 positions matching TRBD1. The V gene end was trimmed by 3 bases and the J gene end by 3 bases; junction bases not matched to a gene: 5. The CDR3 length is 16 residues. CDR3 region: CASSFFGTGDGNTIYF. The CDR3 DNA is TGTGCCAGCAGTTTTTTCGGGACAGGGGATGGAAACACCATATATTTT.

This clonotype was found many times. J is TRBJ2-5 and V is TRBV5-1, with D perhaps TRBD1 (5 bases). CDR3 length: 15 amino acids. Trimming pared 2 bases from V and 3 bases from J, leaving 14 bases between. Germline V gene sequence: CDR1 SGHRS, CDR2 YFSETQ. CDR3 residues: CASSFSGRSKETQYF. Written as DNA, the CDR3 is TGCGCCAGCAGCTTCTCAGGGCGGAGCAAAGAGACCCAGTACTTC. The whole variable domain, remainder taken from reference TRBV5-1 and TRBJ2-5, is KAGVTQTPRYLIKTRGQQVTLSCSPISGHRSVSWYQQTPGQGLQFLFEYFSETQRNKGNFPGRFSGRQFSNSRSEMNVSTLELGDSALYLCASSFSGRSKETQYFGPGTRLLVL.

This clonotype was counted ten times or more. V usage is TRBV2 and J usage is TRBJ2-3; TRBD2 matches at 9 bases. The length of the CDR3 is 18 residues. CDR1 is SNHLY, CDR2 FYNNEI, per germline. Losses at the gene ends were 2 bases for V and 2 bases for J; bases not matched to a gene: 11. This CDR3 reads CASSENPLASGDTDTQYF. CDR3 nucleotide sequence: TGTGCCAGCAGTGAAAACCCCCTGGCTAGCGGGGACACAGATACGCAGTATTTT.

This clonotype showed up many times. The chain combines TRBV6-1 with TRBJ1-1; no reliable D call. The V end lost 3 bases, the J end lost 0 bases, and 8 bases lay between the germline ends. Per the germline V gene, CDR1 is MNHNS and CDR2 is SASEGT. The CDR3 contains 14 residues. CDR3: CASSEIGLNTEAFF. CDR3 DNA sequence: TGTGCCAGCAGTGAGATAGGGTTGAACACTGAAGCTTTCTTT.

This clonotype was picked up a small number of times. CDR3 residues: CSQTGPNTEAFF. The CDR3 region has the DNA TGCAGTCAGACAGGACCGAACACTGAAGCTTTCTTT. This chain connects TRBV20-1 to TRBJ1-1, with D possibly matching TRBD1 (6 bases). Trimming removed 8 bases from V and 1 base from J, with 11 bases in between. Germline CDR1 is DFQATT and CDR2 is SNEGSKA (reference sequence). The CDR3 covers 12 residues.

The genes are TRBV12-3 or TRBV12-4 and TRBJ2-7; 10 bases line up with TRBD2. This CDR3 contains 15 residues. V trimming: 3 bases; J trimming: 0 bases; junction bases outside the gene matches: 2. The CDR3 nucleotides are TGTGCCAGCAGTTTTGCTAGCGGGGGCTCCTACGAGCAGTACTTC. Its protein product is CASSFASGGSYEQYF.

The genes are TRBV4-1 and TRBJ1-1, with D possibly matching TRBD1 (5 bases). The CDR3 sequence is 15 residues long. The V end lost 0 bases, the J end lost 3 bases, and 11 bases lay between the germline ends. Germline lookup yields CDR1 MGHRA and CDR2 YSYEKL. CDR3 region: CASSQDGTGHTEAFF. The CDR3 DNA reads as TGCGCCAGCAGCCAAGATGGGACGGGGCACACTGAAGCTTTCTTT.

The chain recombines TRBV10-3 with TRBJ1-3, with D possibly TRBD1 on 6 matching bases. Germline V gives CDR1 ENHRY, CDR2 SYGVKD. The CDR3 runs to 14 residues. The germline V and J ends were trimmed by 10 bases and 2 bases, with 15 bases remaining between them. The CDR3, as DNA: TGTGCCACGGCAGGGAGGGACACTGGAAACACCATATATTTT. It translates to CATAGRDTGNTIYF.

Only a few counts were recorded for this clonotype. The CDR3 DNA reads TGCAGCGTTGAACTAGCATCCTACGAGCAGTACTTC. This sequence encodes CSVELASYEQYF. The gene calls are TRBV29-1 and TRBJ2-7, with a possible D match to TRBD2 (5 bases). This CDR3 is built from 12 residues. V shed 2 bases and J shed 1 base, with 6 bases lying between them. Germline CDR1 and CDR2: SQVTM and ANQGSEA.

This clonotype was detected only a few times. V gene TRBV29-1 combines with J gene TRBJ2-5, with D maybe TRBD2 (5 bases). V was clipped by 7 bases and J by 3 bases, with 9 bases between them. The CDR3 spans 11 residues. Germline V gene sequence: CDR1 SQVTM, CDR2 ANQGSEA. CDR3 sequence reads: CSAWTEETQYF. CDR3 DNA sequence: TGCAGCGCATGGACTGAAGAGACCCAGTACTTC.

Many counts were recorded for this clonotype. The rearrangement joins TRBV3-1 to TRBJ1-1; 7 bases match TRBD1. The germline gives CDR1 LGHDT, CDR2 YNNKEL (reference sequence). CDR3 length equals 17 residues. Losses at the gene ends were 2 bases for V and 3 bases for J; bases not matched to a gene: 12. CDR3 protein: CASSQQRLAGGDTEAFF. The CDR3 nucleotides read TGTGCCAGCAGCCAACAGAGACTTGCAGGGGGGGACACTGAAGCTTTCTTT.

The CDR3 sequence: CATSRDGLEQYF. DNA of the CDR3: TGTGCCACCAGCAGAGATGGGTTAGAGCAGTACTTC. This chain uses TRBV15 with TRBJ2-7; unclear D gene. Trimming pared 0 bases from V and 7 bases from J, leaving 7 bases between. CDR3 size: 12 residues. Germline V gene sequence: CDR1 LNHNV, CDR2 YYDKDF (reference sequence).

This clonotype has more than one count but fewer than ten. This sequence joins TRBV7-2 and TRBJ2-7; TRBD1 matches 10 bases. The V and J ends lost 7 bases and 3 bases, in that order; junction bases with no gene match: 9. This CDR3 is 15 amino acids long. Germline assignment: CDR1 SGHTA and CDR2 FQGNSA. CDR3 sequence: CASTRDRGRLYEQYF. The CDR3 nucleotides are TGTGCCAGCACCCGGGACAGGGGTAGGCTCTACGAGCAGTACTTC.

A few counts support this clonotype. The CDR3 sequence is CASSLSLSAYNEQFF. The CDR3 DNA reads TGTGCCAGCAGTTTATCGCTGTCCGCCTACAATGAGCAGTTCTTC. The chain has TRBV27 and TRBJ2-1; D unclear. Germline loops: CDR1 MNHEY, CDR2 SMNVEV (reference sequence). CDR3 length: 15 amino acids. V lost 0 bases, J lost 2 bases, and 8 bases lay in between.

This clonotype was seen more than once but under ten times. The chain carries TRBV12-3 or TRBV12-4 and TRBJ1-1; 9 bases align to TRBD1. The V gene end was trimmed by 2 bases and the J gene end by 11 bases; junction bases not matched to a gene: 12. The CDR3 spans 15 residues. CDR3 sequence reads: CASSLPPYRGQSAFF. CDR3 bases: TGTGCCAGCAGTTTACCCCCTTACAGGGGGCAATCCGCTTTCTTT.

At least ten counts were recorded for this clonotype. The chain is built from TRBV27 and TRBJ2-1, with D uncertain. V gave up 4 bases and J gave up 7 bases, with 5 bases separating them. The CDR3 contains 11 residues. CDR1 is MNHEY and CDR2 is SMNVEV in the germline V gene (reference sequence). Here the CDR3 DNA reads TGTGCCAGCAGTTGGGGTAATGAGCAGTTCTTC. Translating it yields CASSWGNEQFF.

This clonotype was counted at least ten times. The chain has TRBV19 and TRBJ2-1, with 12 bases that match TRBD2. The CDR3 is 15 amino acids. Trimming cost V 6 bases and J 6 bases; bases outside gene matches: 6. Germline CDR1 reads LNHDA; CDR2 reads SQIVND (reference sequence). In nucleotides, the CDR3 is TGTGCCAGTAGGGGACTAGCGGGTGGCCTCAATGAGCAGTTCTTC. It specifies CASRGLAGGLNEQFF.

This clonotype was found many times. CDR3 region: CSVEGGGEQFF. CDR3 DNA sequence: TGCAGCGTTGAAGGGGGCGGTGAGCAGTTCTTC. V is TRBV29-1 and J is TRBJ2-1, with D perhaps TRBD1 (5 bases). With 1 base removed from V and 9 bases from J, the gap between germline ends came to 7 bases. CDR3 length equals 11 residues. Germline-derived CDR1 and CDR2 are SQVTM and ANQGSEA.

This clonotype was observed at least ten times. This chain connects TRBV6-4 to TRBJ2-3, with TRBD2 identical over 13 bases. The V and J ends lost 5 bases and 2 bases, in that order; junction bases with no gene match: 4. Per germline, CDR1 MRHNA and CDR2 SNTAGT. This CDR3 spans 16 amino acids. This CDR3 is CASSPTSGGSTDTQYF. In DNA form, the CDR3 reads TGTGCCAGCAGTCCGACTAGCGGGGGGTCCACAGATACGCAGTATTTT.

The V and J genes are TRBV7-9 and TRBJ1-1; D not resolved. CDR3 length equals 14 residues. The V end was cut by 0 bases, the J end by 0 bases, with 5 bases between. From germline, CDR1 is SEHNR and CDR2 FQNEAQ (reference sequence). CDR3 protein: CASSLAGVNTEAFF. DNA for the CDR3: TGTGCCAGCAGCTTAGCGGGCGTGAACACTGAAGCTTTCTTT.

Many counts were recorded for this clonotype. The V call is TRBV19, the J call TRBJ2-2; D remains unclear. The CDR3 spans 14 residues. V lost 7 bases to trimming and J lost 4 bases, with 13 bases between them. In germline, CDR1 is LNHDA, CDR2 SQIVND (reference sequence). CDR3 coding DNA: TGTGCCAGTACTCTAACGGGCATCACCGGGGAGCTGTTTTTT. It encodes CASTLTGITGELFF.

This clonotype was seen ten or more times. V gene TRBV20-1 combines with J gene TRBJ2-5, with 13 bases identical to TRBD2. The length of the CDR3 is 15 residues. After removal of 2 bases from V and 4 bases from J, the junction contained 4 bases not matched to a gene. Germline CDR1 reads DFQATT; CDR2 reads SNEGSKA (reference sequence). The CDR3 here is CSARQTSGRGETQYF. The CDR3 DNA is TGCAGTGCTAGACAAACTAGCGGGAGGGGAGAGACCCAGTACTTC.

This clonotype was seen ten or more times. The CDR3 DNA reads TGTGCCAGCAGTTTCTGCCTGCAGGTTGAGTCTACGAATGAGCAGTTCTTC. Translated: CASSFCLQVESTNEQFF. The chain employs TRBV6-9 and TRBJ2-1, with D uncertain. Trimming took off 4 bases at V and 7 bases at J, with 23 bases between the two ends. This CDR3 is built from 17 residues. Per germline, CDR1 MNHGY and CDR2 SVAAGI.

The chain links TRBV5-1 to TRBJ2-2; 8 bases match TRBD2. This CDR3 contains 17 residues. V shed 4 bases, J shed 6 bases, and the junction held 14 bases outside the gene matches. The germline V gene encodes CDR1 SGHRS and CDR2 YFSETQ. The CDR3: CASSPRVKREWAGELFF. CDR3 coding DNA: TGCGCCAGCAGCCCGCGCGTAAAGCGGGAGTGGGCCGGGGAGCTGTTTTTT. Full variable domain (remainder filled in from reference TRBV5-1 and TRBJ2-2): KAGVTQTPRYLIKTRGQQVTLSCSPISGHRSVSWYQQTPGQGLQFLFEYFSETQRNKGNFPGRFSGRQFSNSRSEMNVSTLELGDSALYLCASSPRVKREWAGELFFGEGSRLTVL.